The 18 T cell receptor beta chains below all came from one sample that was sequenced in a study of T cell responses to AZD1222 COVID-19 vaccine (dated by TCRdb to the early 2020s). Library construction relied on the immunoSEQ multiplex PCR assay. The clones in this table, taken by TCRdb from immuneACCESS, are in-frame only. Not every clone is retained; where verified, under half of the shortfall comes from an unresolved V gene, and the cause of the rest is unknown. The table for this sample lists approximately 84,000 clones; around 91% of them were counted only once. The ten largest clonotypes hold roughly 2.4% of the sample. In the paper's terms, the time point label means: about 28 days (+/-7) after the second vaccine dose. This specimen was peripheral blood, taken 28 days after the second AZD1222 dose. The receptor source for this set is an adult who received the AZD1222 COVID-19 vaccine.

This chain joins TRBV29-1 and TRBJ2-2, with 8 bases identical to TRBD2. V was pared by 7 bases and J by 6 bases, with 4 bases of the junction left unmatched. There are 12 residues in the CDR3. The V gene's germline CDR1 is SQVTM and CDR2 ANQGSEA. CDR3 residues: CSGRTSSGELFF. For the CDR3, the DNA is TGCAGCGGGAGGACTAGCTCCGGGGAGCTGTTTTTT.

This chain uses TRBV12-5 with TRBJ1-4, with 9 bases lining up with TRBD1. Germline CDR1 and CDR2: LGHNT and FRNRAP. The CDR3 loop spans 13 amino acids. The V and J ends lost 5 bases and 8 bases, in that order; junction bases with no gene match: 3. CDR3 sequence (DNA): TGTGCTAGTGGTACTGACAGGGGGGAAAAACTGTTTTTT. Its translation: CASGTDRGEKLFF.

The J gene is TRBJ1-6, the V gene TRBV6-5; 8 bases match TRBD1. The CDR3 length is 15 residues. Germline trimming cut 2 bases from V and 6 bases from J; bases unmatched to any gene: 3. Germline V CDR1 and CDR2: MNHEY, SVGAGI. The CDR3 spells CASSYQGAFNSPLHF. The CDR3 nucleotides are TGTGCCAGCAGTTACCAGGGGGCTTTTAATTCACCCCTCCACTTT.

This chain uses TRBV28 with TRBJ2-2, with D tentatively TRBD2 (6 bases). Germline lookup yields CDR1 MDHEN and CDR2 SYDVKM. The CDR3 is made up of 14 amino acids. Trimming took off 7 bases at V and 6 bases at J, with 15 bases between the two ends. CDR3 in amino acids: CASTTTRLSGELFF. In DNA form, the CDR3 reads TGTGCCAGCACCACGACTAGGTTGTCCGGGGAGCTGTTTTTT.

The rearrangement uses TRBV29-1 and TRBJ2-3; the D gene is possibly TRBD1 (6 bases). CDR3 length: 14 amino acids. CDR1 SQVTM and CDR2 ANQGSEA come from the germline V gene. V was shortened by 5 bases and J by 2 bases, with 14 bases between the two germline ends. CDR3 in amino acids: CSVWDISSTDTQYF. The CDR3 coding sequence is TGCAGCGTTTGGGACATCTCATCCACAGATACGCAGTATTTT.

The sample holds one count of this clone. The rearrangement links TRBV12-3 or TRBV12-4 to TRBJ2-1; perhaps TRBD2 as D (6 bases). V shed 5 bases and J shed 9 bases, with 11 bases lying between them. The CDR3 totals 12 residues. CDR3 in DNA: TGTGCCAGCAGTGGACTATTGGGTGAGCAGTTCTTC. It translates to CASSGLLGEQFF.

The chain is built from TRBV7-9 and TRBJ2-7; D is unresolved. Germline V gene lookup returns CDR1 SEHNR and CDR2 FQNEAQ (reference sequence). The CDR3 contains 13 residues. Trimming removed 4 bases at V and 3 bases at J, with 10 bases between. The CDR3 DNA is TGTGCCAGCAGCTCGGACCCGGGCTACGAGCAGTACTTC. Amino acid sequence: CASSSDPGYEQYF.

The chain joins TRBV6-1 to TRBJ1-1; 7 bases agree with TRBD1. Germline assignment: CDR1 MNHNS and CDR2 SASEGT. After removal of 2 bases from V and 6 bases from J, the junction contained 3 bases not matched to a gene. CDR3 length equals 13 residues. The DNA of the CDR3 is TGTGCCAGCAGTGAACGAGGGGGCCCTGAAGCTTTCTTT. Amino acids: CASSERGGPEAFF.

J is TRBJ1-1 and V is TRBV29-1, with a tentative D call TRBD1 (6 bases). CDR1 and CDR2 from the germline V gene are SQVTM and ANQGSEA. Trimming pared 6 bases from V and 4 bases from J, leaving 12 bases between. The CDR3 loop spans 12 amino acids. CDR3 coding DNA: TGCAGCGTACAGGGCGGGGGCACTGAAGCTTTCTTT. This translates into CSVQGGGTEAFF. The variable domain in full, completed from reference TRBV29-1 and TRBJ1-1, reads SAVISQKPSRDICQRGTSLTIQCQVDSQVTMMFWYRQQPGQSLTLIATANQGSEATYESGFVIDKFPISRPNLTFSTLTVSNMSPEDSSIYLCSVQGGGTEAFFGQGTRLTVV.

V and J are TRBV4-1 and TRBJ1-1; D gene uncertain. The CDR3 extends over 14 amino acids. V lost 0 bases and J lost 2, with 7 bases in between. The germline V gene encodes CDR1 MGHRA and CDR2 YSYEKL. CDR3 in DNA: TGCGCCAGCAGCCAAGACGCAGGAAACACTGAAGCTTTCTTT. Its protein is CASSQDAGNTEAFF.

The V and J genes are TRBV12-3 or TRBV12-4 and TRBJ1-5; unclear D gene. V lost 2 bases, J lost 1 base, and 3 bases lay in between. The CDR3 contains 13 residues. CDR3 in amino acids: CASSLFSNQPQHF. CDR3 DNA: TGTGCCAGCAGTTTATTCAGCAATCAGCCCCAGCATTTT.

CDR3: CAISELAGYNEQFF. The CDR3 nucleotides read TGTGCCATCAGTGAACTAGCGGGCTACAATGAGCAGTTCTTC. The rearrangement links TRBV10-3 to TRBJ2-1; 9 positions match TRBD2. V lost 3 bases, J lost 3 bases, and 0 bases stayed unmatched. Germline CDR1 reads ENHRY; CDR2 reads SYGVKD. The CDR3 runs 14 residues.

There are a few counts of this clone. The chain combines TRBV10-3 with TRBJ2-1; the D is unclear. Deletions cut 8 bases from V and 9 bases from J, with 20 bases between. The CDR3 consists of 14 residues. Germline assignment: CDR1 ENHRY and CDR2 SYGVKD. The DNA for the CDR3 is TGTGCCATCCGTCCATCCTCTCCGGGTTCTGAGCAGTTCTTC. Amino acids: CAIRPSSPGSEQFF.

This rearrangement joins TRBV7-2 to TRBJ2-2; 7 positions match TRBD2. This CDR3 region has 16 residues. V shed 5 bases, J shed 1 base, and the junction held 7 bases outside the gene matches. The germline CDR1 and CDR2 sequences are SGHTA and FQGNSA. The CDR3 sequence: CASSQRPSGNTGELFF. CDR3 nucleotide sequence: TGTGCCAGCAGCCAAAGGCCTAGCGGGAACACCGGGGAGCTGTTTTTT.

The J gene is TRBJ1-5, the V gene TRBV2, with unresolved D. Germline CDR1 SNHLY, CDR2 FYNNEI. The CDR3 is 13 residues long. V was cut by 10 bases and J by 1 base, with 11 bases left in between. The CDR3 region has the DNA TGTGCCACCTCCTCAGAGAGCAATCAGCCCCAGCATTTT. This translates into CATSSESNQPQHF.

V is TRBV12-5 and J is TRBJ1-2, with a possible D match to TRBD1 (6 bases). The germline V gene has CDR1 LGHNT and CDR2 FRNRAP. This CDR3 comprises 15 residues. Trimming removed 2 bases at V and 5 bases at J, with 15 bases between. CDR3 protein: CASGLPEGGRYGYTF. In nucleotides, the CDR3 is TGTGCTAGTGGTTTGCCAGAGGGGGGGCGTTATGGCTACACCTTC. Complete variable domain (other parts from reference TRBV12-5 and TRBJ1-2): DARVTQTPRHKVTEMGQEVTMRCQPILGHNTVFWYRQTMMQGLELLAYFRNRAPLDDSGMPKDRFSAEMPDATLATLKIQPSEPRDSAVYFCASGLPEGGRYGYTFGSGTRLTVV.

The V and J genes are TRBV6-5 and TRBJ1-2; D uncertain. Trimming took 8 bases from V and 8 from J, leaving 24 bases between them. From germline, CDR1 is MNHEY and CDR2 SVGAGI. The CDR3 is 15 amino acids. In DNA, the CDR3 is TGTGCCAGCGAGGGCCGTACCCGGGGAGAGGAAGGCTACACCTTC. It is translated as CASEGRTRGEEGYTF.

J is TRBJ1-1 and V is TRBV10-3; D remains unclear. The CDR3 length is 16 residues. V lost 3 bases and J 0 bases, leaving 14 bases between the germline ends. Germline lookup yields CDR1 ENHRY and CDR2 SYGVKD. Here the CDR3 DNA reads TGTGCCATCAGTGAATCCATCCCAGGAATGAACACTGAAGCTTTCTTT. This gives the protein CAISESIPGMNTEAFF.